These T cell receptor beta chains were read from a single sample in a study of blood T cell repertoires in COVID-19. Clones were sequenced by immunoSEQ multiplex PCR, and TCRdb holds only the in-frame ones, with some missing. The sample yields about 150,000 clones, 86% seen once. Sequenced: PBMCs or T cells enriched from blood (not recorded which). Every receptor here comes from a man in his fifties or sixties who had recovered from COVID-19. Both conserved end residues are part of each CDR3. Fields, in order: clone size, J gene, D gene, V gene, CDR3 protein, CDR3 DNA. The D gene is left open where the match is weak. Clone size, where shown, is once, few, many, or a class for clones that have expanded.

-	TRBJ1-2	-	TRBV5-1	CASSLAYFYTF	TGCGCCAGCAGCTTGGCCTACTTCTACACCTTC
-	TRBJ1-1	-	TRBV7-9	CASTRYPGGTEAFF	TGTGCCAGCACCAGATACCCGGGGGGTACTGAAGCTTTCTTT
-	TRBJ2-4	TRBD1	TRBV4-1	CASSRFQGVLKNIQYF	TGCGCCAGCAGCCGGTTCCAGGGGGTGCTAAAAAACATTCAGTACTTC
-	TRBJ1-5	TRBD1	TRBV2	CASTGQGYQPQHF	TGTGCCAGCACGGGACAGGGGTATCAGCCCCAGCATTTT
-	TRBJ1-2	TRBD1	TRBV25-1	CASSGSDRSYGYTF	TGTGCCAGCAGTGGCTCGGACAGGAGCTATGGCTACACCTTC
few	TRBJ1-3	-	TRBV30	CAWSVERSGNTIYF	TGTGCCTGGAGTGTAGAGAGATCTGGAAACACCATATATTTT
once	TRBJ2-2	TRBD1	TRBV7-9	CASSFWTGGTGELFF	TGTGCCAGCAGCTTCTGGACAGGGGGCACCGGGGAGCTGTTTTTT
-	TRBJ2-1	TRBD2	TRBV7-3	CASSLIPAGGLEQFF	TGTGCCAGCAGCTTAATCCCAGCGGGGGGACTGGAGCAGTTCTTC
-	TRBJ2-1	TRBD2	TRBV6-1	CASSDPSGGFYNEQFF	TGTGCCAGCAGTGATCCGAGCGGGGGATTCTACAATGAGCAGTTCTTC
once	TRBJ2-2	-	TRBV27	CASRIQLAGTGELFF	TGTGCCAGCAGGATTCAGCTAGCTGGCACCGGGGAGCTGTTTTTT
-	TRBJ2-5	-	TRBV7-9	CASSPDKAKAQYF	TGTGCCAGCAGCCCGGACAAGGCCAAGGCCCAGTACTTC
once	TRBJ1-5	TRBD1	TRBV6-5	CASSTGTAVSEPQHF	TGTGCCAGCAGTACCGGGACAGCCGTCTCTGAGCCCCAGCATTTT
-	TRBJ1-6	-	TRBV6-2/TRBV6-3	CASSSGRRSYNSPLHF	TGTGCCAGCAGTTCAGGTCGGCGCTCCTATAATTCACCCCTCCACTTT
-	TRBJ2-3	TRBD2	TRBV5-1	CASRPGLAGGDTQYF	TGCGCCAGCAGACCAGGACTAGCGGGAGGGGATACGCAGTATTTT
-	TRBJ1-3	-	TRBV28	CATPKPKQIWASGNTIYF	TGTGCCACCCCGAAACCAAAGCAGATATGGGCGTCTGGAAACACCATATATTTT
few	TRBJ1-2	-	TRBV9	CASSPRQAYGYTF	TGTGCCAGCAGCCCCAGACAGGCCTATGGCTACACCTTC
-	TRBJ1-1	-	TRBV6-5	CAVSFRDTEAFF	TGTGCCGTATCGTTCCGGGACACTGAAGCTTTCTTT
-	TRBJ1-6	-	TRBV6-5	CASSPRPNSPLHF	TGTGCCAGCAGTCCTAGGCCTAATTCACCCCTCCACTTT
-	TRBJ2-3	-	TRBV27	CASSLLALARDTQYF	TGTGCCAGCAGTTTATTAGCCCTGGCTCGAGATACGCAGTATTTT
-	TRBJ1-2	TRBD1	TRBV9	CASSVQSSGTGNGYTF	TGTGCCAGCAGCGTCCAATCATCCGGGACAGGGAATGGCTACACCTTC
-	TRBJ1-4	TRBD1	TRBV5-1	CASSTTPGQEEKLFF	TGCGCCAGCAGCACCACTCCGGGACAGGAGGAAAAACTGTTTTTT
few	TRBJ2-3	TRBD2	TRBV5-4	CASSFSGGGGDTQYF	TGTGCCAGCAGCTTCTCGGGGGGAGGAGGAGATACGCAGTATTTT
-	TRBJ2-7	-	TRBV30	CAWSRGSSYEQYF	TGTGCCTGGAGTAGAGGGTCCTCCTACGAGCAGTACTTC
once	TRBJ2-7	TRBD1	TRBV28	CASSSGQGVDEQYF	TGTGCCAGCAGCTCGGGACAGGGGGTAGACGAGCAGTACTTC
-	TRBJ1-1	TRBD1	TRBV28	CASGSLIQGASEAFF	TGTGCCAGCGGATCCCTGATACAGGGGGCATCTGAAGCTTTCTTT
-	TRBJ1-3	TRBD1	TRBV28	CASSPPNIAGGEGNTIYF	TGTGCCAGCAGTCCCCCAAATATAGCAGGGGGAGAAGGAAACACCATATATTTT
-	TRBJ1-5	-	TRBV6-1	CASSDRQPQHF	TGTGCCAGCAGTGATCGGCAGCCCCAGCATTTT
-	TRBJ2-5	-	TRBV9	CASSQLGGEETQYF	TGTGCCAGCAGCCAGTTGGGCGGGGAAGAGACCCAGTACTTC
-	TRBJ2-7	TRBD2	TRBV7-2	CASSPTSGGQGEQYF	TGTGCCAGCAGCCCGACTAGCGGAGGCCAGGGGGAGCAGTACTTC
-	TRBJ2-7	TRBD1	TRBV5-1	CASSLSYGTESYEQYF	TGCGCCAGCAGCTTGAGTTACGGGACAGAGTCCTACGAGCAGTACTTC
-	TRBJ2-1	-	TRBV6-5	CASTSSYNEQFF	TGTGCCAGCACCAGCTCCTACAATGAGCAGTTCTTC
few	TRBJ1-2	TRBD1	TRBV30	CAWSTTGLATF	TGTGCCTGGAGTACGACAGGGCTGGCCACCTTC
-	TRBJ1-2	-	TRBV6-5	CASSYRAGNGYTF	TGTGCCAGCAGTTACAGGGCAGGGAATGGCTACACCTTC
-	TRBJ2-7	-	TRBV28	CASRRRASSYEQYF	TGTGCCAGCAGACGCCGCGCGAGCTCCTACGAGCAGTACTTC
-	TRBJ2-3	TRBD2	TRBV28	CASSRTSGRVSDTQYF	TGTGCCAGCAGTCGGACTAGCGGGAGAGTGTCAGATACGCAGTATTTT
-	TRBJ1-2	TRBD1	TRBV30	CAWSHDRGSDGYTF	TGTGCCTGGAGTCATGACAGGGGTTCCGATGGCTACACCTTC
-	TRBJ1-2	TRBD1	TRBV30	CAWRRTGRYGYTF	TGTGCCTGGAGACGGACAGGGCGCTATGGCTACACCTTC
-	TRBJ2-2	-	TRBV5-4	CASSSGVGNTGELFF	TGTGCCAGCAGCTCAGGGGTGGGGAACACCGGGGAGCTGTTTTTT
-	TRBJ1-5	-	TRBV7-2	CASSFIRGDQPQHF	TGTGCCAGCAGCTTTATACGGGGGGATCAGCCCCAGCATTTT
-	TRBJ1-6	-	TRBV7-2	CASSSQAVANSPLHF	TGTGCCAGCAGCTCCCAGGCCGTTGCTAATTCACCCCTCCACTTT
-	TRBJ2-5	TRBD1	TRBV6-1	CASSEDRGLGAQYF	TGTGCCAGCAGTGAGGACAGGGGACTTGGGGCCCAGTACTTC
-	TRBJ2-2	TRBD1	TRBV7-2	CASSLNAAGTGLRTGELFF	TGTGCCAGCAGCTTAAACGCGGCCGGGACAGGACTGCGAACCGGGGAGCTGTTTTTT